This is a list of T cell receptor beta chains from one sample in a study of CD4 T cell repertoires in COVID-19. The repertoire was sequenced with immunoSEQ multiplex PCR; TCRdb's copy has only in-frame clones and lacks some. The sample holds about 24,000 clones, 93% seen once. The sequences come from circulating follicular helper CD4+ T cells (cTfh) from blood, collected before the COVID-19 pandemic. The receptor set was obtained from a human donor who had COVID-19. Each CDR3 is given with its conserved first and last residue. D genes are given only for firm matches. Clone size appears in some rows only: once, few, many, or a class for an expanded clone.

V gene	D gene	clone size	J gene	CDR3 DNA	CDR3 protein
TRBV28	TRBD1	.	TRBJ1-5	TGTGCCAGCAGTTCCCCTGGGACAGGGGTCAATCAGCCCCAGCATTTT	CASSSPGTGVNQPQHF
TRBV6-1	TRBD2	.	TRBJ2-3	TGTGCCAGCAATCTAGCGGGCCGGGGAGATACGCAGTATTTT	CASNLAGRGDTQYF
TRBV7-9	.	few	TRBJ1-3	TGTGCCAGCAGTCCCAGCTCTGGAAACACCATATATTTT	CASSPSSGNTIYF
TRBV7-9	.	.	TRBJ2-7	TGTGCCAGCAGCACAGGGCCGTACGAGCAGTACTTC	CASSTGPYEQYF
TRBV2	TRBD2	.	TRBJ2-7	TGTGCCAGCAGTCGTATGAGAGCGGGGGAGCAGTACTTC	CASSRMRAGEQYF
TRBV5-1	.	.	TRBJ2-6	TGCGCCAGCAGCTCATCTCCTCTCGGGGGAGCTGGGGCCAACGTCCTGACTTTC	CASSSSPLGGAGANVLTF
TRBV5-1	.	.	TRBJ2-4	TGCGCCAGCAGCCCCCGTCTCGGGGGAAACATTCAGTACTTC	CASSPRLGGNIQYF
TRBV5-4	TRBD1	.	TRBJ2-3	TGTGCCAGCAGCCGACCGGGACAGCGCACAGATACGCAGTATTTT	CASSRPGQRTDTQYF
TRBV7-9	.	.	TRBJ2-7	TGTGCCAGCAGCTTAAATCGGGGGGCTACCGAGCAGTACTTC	CASSLNRGATEQYF
TRBV7-6	.	.	TRBJ1-6	TGTGCCAGCAGCTTAGAGGAAGGGGATAGTTCACCCCTCCACTTT	CASSLEEGDSSPLHF
TRBV6-6	.	.	TRBJ1-2	TGTGCCAGCTCCAAAGGGGCTGGACAGTCTAACTATGGCTACACCTTC	CASSKGAGQSNYGYTF
TRBV7-8	.	.	TRBJ2-1	TGTGCCAGCAGCTTGCGACTAGTCACCTACAATGAGCAGTTCTTC	CASSLRLVTYNEQFF
TRBV7-6	TRBD1	.	TRBJ2-5	TGTGCCAGCAGCTTACCTTGGACAGGGGCAGAGACCCAGTACTTC	CASSLPWTGAETQYF
TRBV14	.	.	TRBJ1-4	TGTGCCAGCAGCCAAGGACGGACTAATAATGAAAAACTGTTTTTT	CASSQGRTNNEKLFF
TRBV10-2	.	.	TRBJ2-5	TGCGCCAGCAGTGAGGGAGGACAAGAGACCCAGTACTTC	CASSEGGQETQYF
TRBV18	.	.	TRBJ2-2	TGTGCCAGCTCCGGGGATCCGAACACCGGGGAGCTGTTTTTT	CASSGDPNTGELFF
TRBV18	.	.	TRBJ2-6	TGTGCCAGCTCACCAAACACAGGGAACTCTGGGGCCAACGTCCTGACTTTC	CASSPNTGNSGANVLTF
TRBV5-6	.	.	TRBJ1-5	TGTGCCAGCAGCTTGGCCGGGGAGTTTAGCAATCAGCCCCAGCATTTT	CASSLAGEFSNQPQHF
TRBV19	TRBD1	.	TRBJ1-4	TGTGCCAGTAGTATAAATTCCGGGACAGGGAATGAAAAACTGTTTTTT	CASSINSGTGNEKLFF
TRBV25-1	.	.	TRBJ2-1	TGTGCCAGCAGCAGGGGGGCAAATTCTGAGCAGTTCTTC	CASSRGANSEQFF
TRBV5-1	TRBD2	.	TRBJ2-7	TGCGCCAGCAGCTGGGCGTCGGGGGGAATCTACGAGCAGTACTTC	CASSWASGGIYEQYF
TRBV6-1	TRBD1	few	TRBJ1-1	TGTGCCAGCAGTGCGGGACAGATGCCTTTCTTT	CASSAGQMPFF
TRBV7-3	TRBD2	.	TRBJ2-7	TGTGCCAGCAGCGATACGGGACTAGCGAAACAGTACTTC	CASSDTGLAKQYF
TRBV5-1	.	.	TRBJ2-2	TGCGCCAGCAGCTTCGGGAGAACCACCGGGGAGCTGTTTTTT	CASSFGRTTGELFF
TRBV7-2	.	.	TRBJ1-4	TGTGCCAGCAGCTTGTTGAGCTCAACTAATGAAAAACTGTTTTTT	CASSLLSSTNEKLFF
TRBV28	TRBD1	.	TRBJ2-7	TGTGCCAGCAGTTTTGGTTGGGACAGGGGTCTCGAGCAGTACTTC	CASSFGWDRGLEQYF
TRBV5-8	.	once	TRBJ2-2	TGTGCCAGCAGCTTGACTAGAAATTCCGGGGAGCTGTTTTTT	CASSLTRNSGELFF
TRBV29-1	.	.	TRBJ1-2	TGCAGCGTTGAAGGGGGAAGGCGGGATGGCTACACCTTC	CSVEGGRRDGYTF
TRBV11-2	.	.	TRBJ2-5	TGTGCCAGCAGCTTAGGAGGGAAGACCCAGTACTTC	CASSLGGKTQYF
TRBV6-5	.	.	TRBJ2-7	TGTACCAGCAGTTCAGACGGACAGCCCTACGAGCAGTACTTC	CTSSSDGQPYEQYF
TRBV7-2	TRBD1	once	TRBJ2-3	TGTGCCAGCAGCCGGGACAGGGCGTATCAGTATTTT	CASSRDRAYQYF
TRBV5-6	.	.	TRBJ1-1	TGTGCCAGCAGCCCCCTGGTTGGGGCAGGAATGAGAGCTTTCTTT	CASSPLVGAGMRAFF
TRBV5-4	TRBD2	.	TRBJ2-5	TGTGCCAGCAGTTTCGAGACGGGGGAGGGAGAGACCCAGTACTTC	CASSFETGEGETQYF
TRBV5-4	TRBD1	.	TRBJ2-7	TGTGCCAGCAGCTCGGACAGGGGGCTGGGGGAGCAGTACTTC	CASSSDRGLGEQYF
TRBV5-4	TRBD2	.	TRBJ2-5	TGTGCCAGCAGCTTAGCTAGCGGGGGCCAAGGTGAGACCCAGTACTTC	CASSLASGGQGETQYF
TRBV5-6	.	.	TRBJ1-1	TGTGCCAGCAGCTCGGGCGGGGGGGCGTACGACACTGAAGCTTTCTTT	CASSSGGGAYDTEAFF
TRBV5-1	TRBD2	once	TRBJ2-3	TGCGCCAGCAGCCCCTTTGTGAGCGGGGCCACAGATACGCAGTATTTT	CASSPFVSGATDTQYF
TRBV19	TRBD1	.	TRBJ1-5	TGTGCGAGCGTGGGGACAGGGGACCAGCCCCAGCATTTT	CASVGTGDQPQHF
TRBV10-2	.	.	TRBJ2-1	TGCGCCAGCAGTGCGGACATCTACAATGAGCAGTTCTTC	CASSADIYNEQFF